The clone carrying this T cell receptor (beta chain) has only one observation. The antigen is undetermined. Amplification used 60 Vbeta primers and 13 Jbeta primers. In the authors' methods: Among the unique TCR beta chains that a later analysis counted, around 82 million in all, 10 million to 13 million were shared. The protocol was immunoSEQ multiplex PCR, while the TCRdb copy is restricted to in-frame clones and leaves out a portion. Clone size and V and J calls were adopted from that table, with D and trimming inferred from the DNA. The data hold hundreds of thousands of clones, with around 80% observed a single time. CDR1 and CDR2 (germline): MNHNY, SVGAGI (reference sequence). CDR3 length: 12 residues. The V end was cut by 10 bases, the J end by 4 bases, with 13 bases between. This specimen comes from a study of cytomegalovirus exposure and HLA in healthy donors. Study-wide points: Prediction of most subjects' HLA-A and HLA-B alleles by TCR beta sequences was reportedly accurate. Earlier results showed most TCR beta V segments being productive about 90% or about 30% of the time. Later analysis found that TCR beta chains associated with HLA were more clonally expanded than other, equally common chains.

The chain couples TRBV6-6 to TRBJ1-2, with D perhaps matching TRBD1 (6 bases). The clonotype comes from a boy younger than 10 in good health and CMV-seronegative. Sample: PBMCs. The CDR3 sequence is CATDGQSYGYTF. The CDR3 region has the DNA TGTGCCACCGACGGACAGTCCTATGGCTACACCTTC.